This record looks at one T cell receptor (beta chain) sequence and its context. Antigen specificity is unknown. PCR employed 60 Vbeta and 13 Jbeta primers. This table comes from immunoSEQ multiplex PCR, and its TCRdb copy is limited to in-frame clones, with some not included. The sample yields about 130,000 clones, around 67% seen once. These data belong to a study of cytomegalovirus exposure and HLA in healthy donors. This CDR3 has 15 amino acids. In germline, CDR1 is SGHAT, CDR2 FQNNGV. The trim removed 4 bases at V and 4 bases at J, leaving 4 bases unmatched. Overall study findings and caveats: Association of a missense DCLRE1C variant with TCR beta V- and J-gene trimming was reported in a later analysis. Within an earlier analysis, most TCR beta V segments proved productive either about 90% or about 30% of the time. Beyond CMV serostatus, there was no information to go on about immune exposure.

The genes are TRBV11-2 and TRBJ2-1; 10 bases are a match to TRBD1. The sequence was collected from a man between 60 and 70 years old in good health and CMV-seropositive. What was sequenced was PBMCs. CDR3 protein: CASSSPGQGYNEQFF. In DNA, the CDR3 is TGTGCCAGCAGCTCACCGGGACAGGGGTACAATGAGCAGTTCTTC.